One sample yielded the 5 T cell receptor beta chains listed below, sequenced in a study of T cells in Graves' hyperthyroidism and ophthalmopathy. Authors of the study amplified TCR beta CDR3 regions from RNA transcripts. First-round RT-PCR targeting the TCR CDR3 was performed with the HTBI primer set. Via MiXCR, TCRdb re-called the multiplex PCR reads, giving one row per CDR3 protein. Here the sample spans 200,000 to 250,000 distinct CDR3 sequences, about 17% being singletons. The sequencing input was blood. The receptors stem from a woman aged 18-35 years with Graves' ophthalmopathy.

In regard to this clonotype: A read error may be the cause here, since a much bigger clone is one base away. V usage is TRBV6-1 and J usage is TRBJ2-7; D gene uncertain. The germline V gene encodes CDR1 MNHNS and CDR2 SASEGT. Trimming removed 10 bases from V and 6 bases from J, with 16 bases in between. The CDR3 extends over 12 amino acids. CDR3 amino acids: CAIRTPPFEQYF. The CDR3 nucleotides read TGTGCCATCAGAACCCCTCCGTTCGAGCAGTACTTC.

This clonotype was picked up many times. CDR3 coding DNA: TGTGCCAGCAGCCAATCAGACAGGGCCTACGAGCAGTACTTC. It translates to CASSQSDRAYEQYF. The chain combines TRBV28 with TRBJ2-7, with TRBD1 matching over 7 bases. Germline trimming cut 6 bases from V and 2 bases from J; bases unmatched to any gene: 7. The V gene's germline CDR1 is MDHEN and CDR2 SYDVKM. The CDR3 extends over 14 amino acids.

This clonotype was recorded many times. Germline is not matched at one junction end, which may reflect a read error. This chain uses TRBV7-2 with TRBJ2-1, with TRBD2 matching over 7 bases. Germline CDR1 SGHTA, CDR2 FQGNSA. This CDR3 is 14 amino acids long. CDR3 amino acids: CASTLGREKNEQFF. Written as DNA, the CDR3 is TGTGCCAGCACCTTAGGGCGGGAGAAGAATGAGCAGTTCTTC. The full variable domain, in which reference TRBV7-2 and TRBJ2-1 provide the parts outside the CDR3, is GAGVSQSPSNKVTEKGKDVELRCDPISGHTALYWYRQSLGQGLEFLIYFQGNSAPDKSGLPSDRFSAERTGGSVSTLTIQRTQQEDSAVYLCASTLGREKNEQFFGPGTRLTVL.

This clonotype was recorded at least ten times. The V call is TRBV20-1, the J call TRBJ2-1, with D maybe TRBD2 (7 bases). Germline V gene lookup returns CDR1 DFQATT and CDR2 SNEGSKA (reference sequence). V was shortened by 4 bases and J by 4 bases, with 23 bases between the two germline ends. This CDR3 region has 17 residues. The CDR3 sequence: CSATWRAGANLYNEQFF. CDR3 nucleotides: TGCAGTGCTACCTGGCGGGCGGGGGCCAACCTTTACAATGAGCAGTTCTTC.

In its sample, this clonotype was seen many times. The rearrangement uses TRBV27 and TRBJ2-1; 8 bases line up with TRBD2. CDR3 size: 15 residues. CDR1 MNHEY and CDR2 SMNVEV come from the germline V gene (reference sequence). V lost 5 bases to trimming and J lost 3 bases; unmatched junction nucleotides: 6. CDR3 protein: CASSLPGGNYNEQFF. CDR3 in DNA: TGTGCCAGCAGTCTTCCGGGAGGGAACTACAATGAGCAGTTCTTC.